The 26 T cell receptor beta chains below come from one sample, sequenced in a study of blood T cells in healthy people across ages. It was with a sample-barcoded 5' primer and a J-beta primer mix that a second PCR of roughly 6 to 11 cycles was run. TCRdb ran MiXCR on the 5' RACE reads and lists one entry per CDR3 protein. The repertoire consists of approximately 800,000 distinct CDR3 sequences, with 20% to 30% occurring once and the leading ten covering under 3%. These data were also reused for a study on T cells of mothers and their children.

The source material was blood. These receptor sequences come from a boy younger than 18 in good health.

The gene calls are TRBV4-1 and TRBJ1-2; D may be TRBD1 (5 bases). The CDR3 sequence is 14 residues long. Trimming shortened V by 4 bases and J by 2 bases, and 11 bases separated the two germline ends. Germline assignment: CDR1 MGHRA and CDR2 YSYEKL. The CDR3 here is CASSPGTLNYGYTF. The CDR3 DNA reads TGCGCCAGCAGCCCCGGGACCCTAAACTATGGCTACACCTTC.

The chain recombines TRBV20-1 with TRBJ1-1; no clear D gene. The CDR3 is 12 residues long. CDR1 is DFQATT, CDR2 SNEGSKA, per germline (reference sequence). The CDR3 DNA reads TGCAGCCTATTGAGAACGGCCACTGAAGCTTTCTTT. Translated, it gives CSLLRTATEAFF.

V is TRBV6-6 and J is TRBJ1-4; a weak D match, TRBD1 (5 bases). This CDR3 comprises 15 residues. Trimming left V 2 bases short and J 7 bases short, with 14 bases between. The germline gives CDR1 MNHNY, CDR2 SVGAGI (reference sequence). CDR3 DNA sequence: TGTGCCAGCAGTTACGTGGGGTGGGGCAGTGAAAAACTGTTTTTT. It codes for CASSYVGWGSEKLFF.

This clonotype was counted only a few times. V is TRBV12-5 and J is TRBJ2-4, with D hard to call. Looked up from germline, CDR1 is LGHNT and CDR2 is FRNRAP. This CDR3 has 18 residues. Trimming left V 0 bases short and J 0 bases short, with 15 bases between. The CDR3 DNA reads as TGTGCTAGTGGTTTGGTAGCGCCCGGGTTAATAGCCAAAAACATTCAGTACTTC. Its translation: CASGLVAPGLIAKNIQYF.

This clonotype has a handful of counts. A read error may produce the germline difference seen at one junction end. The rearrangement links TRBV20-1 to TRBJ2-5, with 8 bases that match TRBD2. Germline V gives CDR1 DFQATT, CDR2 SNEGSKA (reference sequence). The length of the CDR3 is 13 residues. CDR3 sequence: CSARDVSGAAQYF. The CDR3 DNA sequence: TGCAGTGCTAGAGATGTTAGCGGGGCGGCCCAATACTTC.

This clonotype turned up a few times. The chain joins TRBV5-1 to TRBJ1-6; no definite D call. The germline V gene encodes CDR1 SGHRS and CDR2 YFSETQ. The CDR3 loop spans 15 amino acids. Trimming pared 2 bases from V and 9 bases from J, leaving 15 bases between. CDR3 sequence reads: CASSFSGSESSPLHF. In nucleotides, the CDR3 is TGCGCCAGCAGCTTTTCCGGGTCAGAATCTTCACCCCTCCACTTT.

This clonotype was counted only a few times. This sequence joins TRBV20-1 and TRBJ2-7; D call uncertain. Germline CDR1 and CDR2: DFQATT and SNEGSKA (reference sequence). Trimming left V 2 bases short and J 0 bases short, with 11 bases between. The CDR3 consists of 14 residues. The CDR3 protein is CSARPWTASYEQYF. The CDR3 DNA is TGCAGTGCTAGACCCTGGACGGCCTCCTACGAGCAGTACTTC.

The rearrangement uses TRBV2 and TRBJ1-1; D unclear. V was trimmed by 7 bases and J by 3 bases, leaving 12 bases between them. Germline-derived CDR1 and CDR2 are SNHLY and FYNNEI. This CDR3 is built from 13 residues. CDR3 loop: CASTPEKDTEAFF. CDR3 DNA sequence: TGTGCCAGCACTCCAGAAAAGGACACTGAAGCTTTCTTT.

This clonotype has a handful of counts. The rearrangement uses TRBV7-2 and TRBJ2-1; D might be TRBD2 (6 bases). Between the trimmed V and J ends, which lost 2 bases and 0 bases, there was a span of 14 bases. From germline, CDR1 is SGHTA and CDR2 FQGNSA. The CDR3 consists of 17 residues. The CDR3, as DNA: TGTGCCAGCAGCTTAAGTGGGGCGGGAAACTCCTACAATGAGCAGTTCTTC. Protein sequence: CASSLSGAGNSYNEQFF.

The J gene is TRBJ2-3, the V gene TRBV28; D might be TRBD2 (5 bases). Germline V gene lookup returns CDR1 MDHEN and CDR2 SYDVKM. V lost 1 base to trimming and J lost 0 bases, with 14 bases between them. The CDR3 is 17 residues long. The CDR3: CASSLSRRGLSTDTQYF. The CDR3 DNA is TGTGCCAGCAGTTTATCCCGACGCGGGCTGAGCACAGATACGCAGTATTTT.

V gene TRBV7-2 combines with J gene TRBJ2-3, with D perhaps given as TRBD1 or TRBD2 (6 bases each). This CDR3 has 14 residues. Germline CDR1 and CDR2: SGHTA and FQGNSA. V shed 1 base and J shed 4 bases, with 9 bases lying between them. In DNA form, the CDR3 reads TGTGCCAGCAGCTTAGTGGGGGGCGCAGATACGCAGTATTTT. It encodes CASSLVGGADTQYF.

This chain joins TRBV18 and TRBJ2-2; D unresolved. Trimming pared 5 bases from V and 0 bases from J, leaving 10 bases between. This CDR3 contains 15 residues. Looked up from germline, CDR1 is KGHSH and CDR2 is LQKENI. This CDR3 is CASSSGCANTGELFF. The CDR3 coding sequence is TGTGCCAGCTCATCGGGCTGCGCGAACACCGGGGAGCTGTTTTTT.

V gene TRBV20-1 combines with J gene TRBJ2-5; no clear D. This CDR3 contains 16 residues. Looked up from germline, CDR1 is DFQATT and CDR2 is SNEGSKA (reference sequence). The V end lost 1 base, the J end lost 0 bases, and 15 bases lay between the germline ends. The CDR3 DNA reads TGCAGTGCTAGAGTTTTAAGCAGCCCCGACCAAGAGACCCAGTACTTC. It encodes CSARVLSSPDQETQYF.

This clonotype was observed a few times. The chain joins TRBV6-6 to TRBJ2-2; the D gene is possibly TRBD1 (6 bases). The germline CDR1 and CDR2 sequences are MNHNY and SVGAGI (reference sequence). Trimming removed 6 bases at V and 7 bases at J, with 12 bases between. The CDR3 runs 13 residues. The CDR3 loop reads CASSPDSYGELFF. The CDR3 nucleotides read TGTGCCAGCAGCCCGGACAGTTACGGGGAGCTGTTTTTT.

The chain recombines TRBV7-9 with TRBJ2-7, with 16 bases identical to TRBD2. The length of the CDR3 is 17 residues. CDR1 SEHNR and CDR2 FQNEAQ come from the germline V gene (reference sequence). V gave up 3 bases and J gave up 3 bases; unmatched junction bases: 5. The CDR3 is CASSLGLAGGPRYEQYF. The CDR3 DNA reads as TGTGCCAGCAGCTTGGGACTAGCGGGGGGGCCCCGCTACGAGCAGTACTTC. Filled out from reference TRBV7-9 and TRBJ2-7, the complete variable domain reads DTGVSQNPRHKITKRGQNVTFRCDPISEHNRLYWYRQTLGQGPEFLTYFQNEAQLEKSRLLSDRFSAERPKGSFSTLEIQRTEQGDSAMYLCASSLGLAGGPRYEQYFGPGTRLTVT.

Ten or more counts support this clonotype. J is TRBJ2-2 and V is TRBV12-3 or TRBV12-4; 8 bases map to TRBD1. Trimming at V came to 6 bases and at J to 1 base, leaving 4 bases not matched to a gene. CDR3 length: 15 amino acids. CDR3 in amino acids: CASSSGTGNTGELFF. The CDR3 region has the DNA TGTGCCAGCAGCTCCGGGACAGGGAACACCGGGGAGCTGTTTTTT.

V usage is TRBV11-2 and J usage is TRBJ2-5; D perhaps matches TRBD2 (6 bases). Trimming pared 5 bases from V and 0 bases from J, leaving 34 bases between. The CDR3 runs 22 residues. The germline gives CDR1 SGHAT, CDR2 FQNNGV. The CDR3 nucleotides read TGTGCCAGCAGCGTAATTAGGTTCGGTCGGTCTGCGGGACTCAAGTACCAAGAGACCCAGTACTTC. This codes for CASSVIRFGRSAGLKYQETQYF.

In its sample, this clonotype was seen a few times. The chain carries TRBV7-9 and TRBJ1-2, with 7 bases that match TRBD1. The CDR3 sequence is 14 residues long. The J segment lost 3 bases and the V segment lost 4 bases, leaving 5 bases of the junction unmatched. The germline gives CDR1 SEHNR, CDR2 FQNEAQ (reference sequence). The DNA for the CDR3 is TGTGCCAGCAGCTCGGGACAGACTGACTATGGCTACACCTTC. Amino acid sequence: CASSSGQTDYGYTF.

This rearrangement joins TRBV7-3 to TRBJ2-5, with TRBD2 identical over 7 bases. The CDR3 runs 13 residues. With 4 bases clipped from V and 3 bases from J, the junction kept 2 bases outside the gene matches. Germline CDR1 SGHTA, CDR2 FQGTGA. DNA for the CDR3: TGTGCCAGCAGCTGGACTAGGGAAGAGACCCAGTACTTC. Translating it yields CASSWTREETQYF.

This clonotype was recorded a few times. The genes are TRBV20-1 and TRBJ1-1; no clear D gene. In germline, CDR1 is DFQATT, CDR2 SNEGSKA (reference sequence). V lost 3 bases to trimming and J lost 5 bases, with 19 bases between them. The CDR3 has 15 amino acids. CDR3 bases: TGCAGTGCTAGGGATCCGGGCCCGAAGGAGACTGAAGCTTTCTTT. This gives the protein CSARDPGPKETEAFF.

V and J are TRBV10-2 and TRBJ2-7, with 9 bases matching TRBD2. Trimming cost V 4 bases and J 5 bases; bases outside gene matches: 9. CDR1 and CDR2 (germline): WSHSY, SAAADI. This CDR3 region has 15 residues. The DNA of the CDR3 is TGCGCCAGCAGTGTCGATGAACTAGCGGGCGACGAGCAGTACTTC. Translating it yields CASSVDELAGDEQYF.

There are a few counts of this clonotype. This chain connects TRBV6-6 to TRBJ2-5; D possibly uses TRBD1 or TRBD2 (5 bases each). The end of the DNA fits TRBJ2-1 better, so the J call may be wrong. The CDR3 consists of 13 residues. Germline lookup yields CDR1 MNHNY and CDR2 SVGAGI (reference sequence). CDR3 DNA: TGTGCCAGCAGTTATATAGAGGGGTGGGAGCAGTTCTTC. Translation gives CASSYIEGWEQFF.

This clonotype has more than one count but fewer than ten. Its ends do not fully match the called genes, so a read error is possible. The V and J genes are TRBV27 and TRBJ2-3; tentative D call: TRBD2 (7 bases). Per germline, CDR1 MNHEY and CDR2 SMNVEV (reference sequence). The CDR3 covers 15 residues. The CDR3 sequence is CASSFGGGRLAAHHF. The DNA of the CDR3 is TGTGCCAGCAGTTTCGGCGGGGGCCGATTAGCGGCCCATCATTTT.

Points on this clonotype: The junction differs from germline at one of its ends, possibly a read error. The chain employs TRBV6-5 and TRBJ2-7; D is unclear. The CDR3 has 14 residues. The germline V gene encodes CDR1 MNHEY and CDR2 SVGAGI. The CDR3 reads CASIPTVGPYEHYF. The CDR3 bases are TGTGCCAGCATCCCGACGGTGGGTCCCTACGAGCACTACTTC.

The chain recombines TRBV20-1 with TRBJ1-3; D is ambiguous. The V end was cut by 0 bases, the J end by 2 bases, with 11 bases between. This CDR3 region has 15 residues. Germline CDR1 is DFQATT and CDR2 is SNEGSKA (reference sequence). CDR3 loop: CSARDIESPGNTIYF. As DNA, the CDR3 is TGCAGTGCTAGAGATATTGAAAGCCCTGGAAACACCATATATTTT.

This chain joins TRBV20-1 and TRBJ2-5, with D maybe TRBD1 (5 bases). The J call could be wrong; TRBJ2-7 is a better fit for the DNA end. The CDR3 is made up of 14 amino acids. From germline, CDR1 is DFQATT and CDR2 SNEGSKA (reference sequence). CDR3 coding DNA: TGCAGTGCTAGAGACCAGGGATACTCCTACGAGCAGTACTTC. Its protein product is CSARDQGYSYEQYF.